Listed below are T cell receptor beta chains from one sample, sequenced in a study of T cells in Graves' hyperthyroidism and ophthalmopathy. Each CDR3 protein is one row after TCRdb ran MiXCR on the multiplex PCR reads. The table shows under 700,000 distinct CDR3 sequences, with over 15% occurring only once. Input material: blood. The origin of the receptors is a woman aged 18-30 years with Graves' hyperthyroidism. CDR3s include the opening cysteine and the closing phenylalanine or tryptophan. D genes are given only for firm matches. Some rows have no size entry. The others give once, few or many, or a class for an expanded clone.

>TRBJ2-1|TRBD1|few|TRBV24-1
CATSDGTGVFAYNEQFF
TGTGCCACCAGTGACGGGACAGGGGTATTTGCCTACAATGAGCAGTTCTTC
>TRBJ1-1|NA|many|TRBV11-2
CASSSGQTLAEAFF
TGTGCCAGCAGCTCCGGACAGACGCTGGCTGAAGCTTTCTTT
>TRBJ1-5|NA|NA|TRBV7-8
CASSGVSRRNQPQHF
TGTGCCAGCAGCGGGGTTTCACGGAGAAATCAGCCCCAGCATTTT
>TRBJ2-7|NA|NA|TRBV10-3
CASTGKDEQYF
TGTGCCTCCACGGGGAAGGACGAGCAGTACTTC
>TRBJ2-1|TRBD1|many|TRBV10-3
CAISEGQGADEQFF
TGTGCCATCAGTGAGGGACAGGGGGCCGATGAGCAGTTCTTC
>TRBJ2-5|TRBD2|NA|TRBV20-1
CSATGGRVQETQYF
TGCAGTGCTACGGGCGGGAGGGTCCAAGAGACCCAGTACTTC
>TRBJ2-2|TRBD2|NA|TRBV7-8
CASSLARASGGPGELFF
TGTGCCAGCAGCTTAGCGAGGGCTAGCGGGGGGCCCGGGGAGCTGTTTTTT
>TRBJ1-4|NA|many|TRBV5-1
CASSLLGREGKLFF
TGCGCCAGCAGCTTGCTGGGAAGGGAGGGAAAACTGTTTTTT
>TRBJ1-4|NA|NA|TRBV7-9
CASSLALGRADEELFF
TGTGCCAGCAGCTTAGCCTTAGGAAGGGCGGATGAAGAACTGTTTTTT
>TRBJ1-6|NA|many|TRBV2
CASSVAGNNSPLHF
TGTGCCAGCAGTGTCGCAGGGAATAATTCACCCCTCCACTTT
>TRBJ2-2|NA|NA|TRBV19
CASSPPLRFGELFF
TGTGCCAGTAGTCCGCCCCTTCGATTCGGGGAGCTGTTTTTT
>TRBJ1-5|TRBD1|few|TRBV5-8
CASSTRQGRLPQHF
TGTGCCAGCAGCACAAGACAGGGAAGGCTGCCCCAGCATTTT
>TRBJ2-2|NA|NA|TRBV4-3
CASSQVVPAGFANTGELFF
TGCGCCAGCAGCCAAGTCGTCCCCGCCGGGTTCGCGAACACCGGGGAGCTGTTTTTT
>TRBJ2-7|TRBD1|NA|TRBV2
CASSGDRRQAYEQYF
TGTGCCAGCAGTGGGGACAGGAGACAAGCCTACGAGCAGTACTTC
>TRBJ2-7|NA|many|TRBV27
CASSTMTAPPYEQYF
TGTGCCAGCAGTACCATGACAGCACCCCCCTACGAGCAGTACTTC
>TRBJ2-7|NA|many|TRBV6-2/TRBV6-3
CASTPGGRAYEQYF
TGTGCCAGTACCCCCGGTGGCAGAGCCTACGAGCAGTACTTC
>TRBJ2-7|TRBD2|NA|TRBV2
CASSPRQGGRGAYEQYF
TGTGCCAGCAGCCCCCGACAGGGCGGGAGGGGGGCCTACGAGCAGTACTTC
>TRBJ2-1|NA|many|TRBV11-3
CASSFLGGYNEQFF
TGTGCCAGCAGCTTCCTGGGGGGATACAATGAGCAGTTCTTC
>TRBJ2-3|NA|NA|TRBV6-2/TRBV6-3
CASRSGAGTDTQYF
TGTGCCAGCCGCTCTGGGGCAGGCACAGATACGCAGTATTTT
>TRBJ2-5|NA|few|TRBV12-3/TRBV12-4
CASRLTLANQETQYF
TGTGCCAGCAGACTAACGCTAGCGAACCAAGAGACCCAGTACTTC
>TRBJ2-2|TRBD1|many|TRBV7-9
CAGDREISELFF
TGTGCCGGGGACAGGGAAATTTCGGAGCTGTTTTTT
>TRBJ1-5|TRBD1|few|TRBV28
CASSFSPLTGGKGSSNQPQHF
TGTGCCAGCAGTTTTAGTCCCCTGACAGGGGGCAAAGGGAGTAGCAATCAGCCCCAGCATTTT
>TRBJ2-6|NA|many|TRBV2
CASISVISGANVLTF
TGTGCCAGCATCTCGGTTATCTCTGGGGCCAACGTCCTGACTTTC
>TRBJ2-7|NA|few|TRBV6-1
CASSAASGRAYEQYF
TGTGCCAGCAGTGCTGCCTCGGGCAGAGCCTACGAGCAGTACTTC
>TRBJ2-5|NA|many|TRBV7-8
CASSLAVTEETQYF
TGTGCCAGCAGCTTAGCGGTGACAGAAGAGACCCAGTACTTC
>TRBJ2-6|TRBD1|NA|TRBV2
CASKGTGLAGVNVLTF
TGTGCCAGCAAGGGGACAGGCCTAGCTGGCGTTAACGTCCTGACTTTC
>TRBJ2-2|NA|NA|TRBV6-5
CASSYAQASTGELFF
TGTGCCAGCAGTTACGCACAGGCCAGCACCGGGGAGCTGTTTTTT
>TRBJ1-5|NA|NA|TRBV6-1
CASSPTPDQPQHF
TGTGCCAGCAGCCCGACACCTGATCAGCCCCAGCATTTT
>TRBJ2-3|NA|NA|TRBV10-3
CAISESTAVPTDTQYF
TGTGCCATCAGTGAGAGCACAGCAGTCCCCACAGATACGCAGTATTTT
>TRBJ1-3|NA|few|TRBV6-5
CASSYSGGPTGYGFAGNTIYF
TGTGCCAGCAGTTACTCCGGTGGGCCAACAGGGTATGGATTTGCCGGAAACACCATATATTTT
>TRBJ1-1|TRBD1|many|TRBV2
CASSGQGLNTEAFF
TGTGCCAGCAGCGGACAGGGACTGAACACTGAAGCTTTCTTT
>TRBJ1-2|TRBD1|many|TRBV28
CASSLKRDSLTGYTF
TGTGCCAGCAGTTTAAAAAGGGACAGTCTTACTGGCTACACCTTC
>TRBJ2-5|TRBD2|NA|TRBV9
CASSVVSGGSRETQYF
TGTGCCAGCAGCGTAGTAAGCGGGGGGTCACGAGAGACCCAGTACTTC
>TRBJ2-5|NA|once|TRBV7-9
CASSITGYQETQYF
TGTGCCAGCAGCATAACAGGGTACCAAGAGACCCAGTACTTC
>TRBJ2-5|TRBD2|NA|TRBV7-2
CASSLSPRRAGGQETQYF
TGTGCCAGCAGCTTAAGCCCGCGACGCGCGGGGGGGCAAGAGACCCAGTACTTC
>TRBJ2-2|TRBD2|many|TRBV7-2
CASSGGTRTGELFF
TGTGCCAGCAGCGGGGGGACTAGGACCGGGGAGCTGTTTTTT
>TRBJ2-2|TRBD1|NA|TRBV29-1
CSVEDPFEVGQGGTGELFF
TGCAGCGTTGAAGATCCTTTTGAGGTCGGACAGGGGGGAACCGGGGAGCTGTTTTTT
>TRBJ2-1|TRBD2|many|TRBV5-1
CASGKPSGSLEHEQFF
TGCGCCAGCGGAAAACCTAGCGGGAGCTTGGAGCATGAGCAGTTCTTC
>TRBJ1-5|TRBD1|NA|TRBV28
CASSLGTPFSGTGTRPQHF
TGTGCCAGCAGTTTAGGGACCCCCTTCTCCGGGACAGGAACGCGGCCCCAGCATTTT
>TRBJ2-3|TRBD2|many|TRBV29-1
CSARGGRADTQYF
TGCAGCGCGCGGGGGGGCCGCGCAGATACGCAGTATTTT
>TRBJ2-7|TRBD2|NA|TRBV20-1
CSATSSGFYEQYF
TGCAGTGCTACTTCTAGCGGGTTCTACGAGCAGTACTTC
>TRBJ2-2|NA|NA|TRBV3-1
CASSPRLPSPNTGELFF
TGTGCCAGCAGCCCTAGACTTCCATCCCCGAACACCGGGGAGCTGTTTTTT
>TRBJ1-2|NA|few|TRBV12-3/TRBV12-4
CASRKAGTVSYGYTF
TGTGCCAGCAGAAAGGCCGGGACGGTGAGCTATGGCTACACCTTC
>TRBJ2-3|TRBD1|many|TRBV2
CASSWDRDTDTQYF
TGTGCCAGCAGTTGGGACAGGGACACAGATACGCAGTATTTT